This T cell receptor (beta chain) was retrieved from a study of identical twins. Study-wide findings and caveats: The abundant beta clonotypes from cord blood had fewer insertions, and memory repertoires had none of this.

CDR1 MNHEY and CDR2 SMNVEV come from the germline V gene (reference sequence). V shed 5 bases and J shed 0 bases, with 8 bases lying between them. The CDR3 consists of 15 residues. About this clonotype: What it binds is not known.

TCRdb used MiXCR to reprocess the 5' RACE reads, holding one entry per CDR3 protein. The table lists under 1 million distinct CDR3 sequences, more than 9% of them singletons. The sample was also linked to a second study, of yellow fever vaccine responses in identical twins.

The specimen sequenced was PBMCs. This receptor was identified in a woman younger than 35 in good health. The rearrangement links TRBV27 to TRBJ1-6; D unclear. CDR3 in amino acids: CASSEELSYNSPLHF. CDR3 bases: TGTGCCAGCAGTGAGGAGCTCTCCTATAATTCACCCCTCCACTTT.